This T cell receptor (beta chain) comes out of a study of T cells expressing NK-cell markers. Whole-study context: Seven of the eight sequenced donors were HCMV-seropositive; one was seronegative.

TCRdb reprocessed the 5' RACE reads, keeping one entry per CDR3 protein, no DNA. Its listing shows 500,000 to 700,000 distinct CDR3 sequences. In germline, CDR1 is ENHRY, CDR2 SYGVKD. The CDR3 loop spans 16 amino acids. Sequences were obtained from blood T cells: a sorted CD56 or NKG2C T cell subset, CD4+ or CD8+ T cells, or bulk PBMC T cells (not recorded which). The source of this sequence is a man aged 18-30 years in good health. This chain uses TRBV10-3 with TRBJ2-3; without DNA, the TCRdb call of TRBD2 cannot be checked. The chain's CDR3 is CAISDLAGGPSGAQYF.